These 20 T cell receptor beta chains share one sample of origin, sequenced in a study of regulatory T cells in long-lasting Graves disease. The time point here: newly diagnosed GD, antithyroid drugs for less than 3 months. The TCR library was prepared using RNA isolated from PBMCs. The authors built TCR beta libraries using iRepertoire HTBI primers and Arm-PCR of CDR3 regions. TCRdb reanalysed the multiplex PCR reads using MiXCR and keeps one entry per CDR3 protein. The sample has some 400,000 distinct CDR3 sequences; about 15% are singletons. The same specimen was also included in a second study, on T cells in Graves' hyperthyroidism and ophthalmopathy.

Sequenced material: peripheral blood mononuclear cells (PBMCs), taken at new diagnosis, from a patient treated with antithyroid drugs. The origin of the receptors is a woman aged 30 to 39 with Graves disease.

There are many counts of this clonotype. The chain carries TRBV10-3 and TRBJ2-2, with 10 positions matching TRBD2. Germline CDR1 and CDR2: ENHRY and SYGVKD. The CDR3 sequence is 16 residues long. The V segment lost 7 bases and the J segment 4 bases; nucleotides outside the gene matches: 9. The CDR3: CAIMASGSLGTGELFF. The DNA of the CDR3 is TGTGCCATCATGGCTAGCGGGAGTTTGGGCACCGGGGAGCTGTTTTTT.

There are many counts of this clonotype. The chain carries TRBV11-2 and TRBJ1-3; D gene uncertain. V was clipped by 0 bases and J by 7 bases, with 7 bases between them. The CDR3 has 13 amino acids. CDR1 and CDR2 (germline): SGHAT, FQNNGV. This CDR3 is CASSLDPGNTIYF. CDR3 nucleotide sequence: TGTGCCAGCAGCTTAGACCCCGGGAACACCATATATTTT.

This clonotype was counted at least ten times. The V call is TRBV6-1, the J call TRBJ2-7, with 11 bases matching TRBD1. The trim removed 2 bases at V and 5 bases at J, leaving 2 bases unmatched. Germline V CDR1 and CDR2: MNHNS, SASEGT. This CDR3 is 14 amino acids long. The CDR3: CASSEQGQGDEQYF. CDR3 DNA sequence: TGTGCCAGCAGTGAACAGGGACAGGGGGACGAGCAGTACTTC.

The rearrangement joins TRBV27 to TRBJ2-7, with TRBD2 identical over 7 bases. The CDR3 covers 13 residues. J was trimmed by 6 bases and V by 5 bases; bases with no gene match: 7. From germline, CDR1 is MNHEY and CDR2 SMNVEV (reference sequence). This CDR3 is CASSPTSGTEQYF. The CDR3 coding sequence is TGTGCCAGCAGTCCCACAAGCGGGACCGAGCAGTACTTC.

This clonotype has at least ten counts. The genes are TRBV28 and TRBJ2-5, with 10 bases matching TRBD1. Trimming cost V 4 bases and J 4 bases; bases outside gene matches: 6. Germline loops: CDR1 MDHEN, CDR2 SYDVKM. The CDR3 is 15 amino acids. The DNA for the CDR3 is TGTGCCAGCAGTTACCGGGACAGGGGTCCAGAGACCCAGTACTTC. Translation gives CASSYRDRGPETQYF.

This clonotype was detected ten times or more. The V call is TRBV20-1, the J call TRBJ2-5, with no clear D. The CDR3 sequence is 15 residues long. Germline V gene lookup returns CDR1 DFQATT and CDR2 SNEGSKA (reference sequence). V was trimmed by 5 bases and J by 4 bases, leaving 20 bases between them. This CDR3 reads CSAYPGLAIGETQYF. CDR3 sequence (DNA): TGCAGTGCTTATCCGGGCCTCGCTATAGGAGAGACCCAGTACTTC.

Remarks on this clonotype: A read error may be the cause here, since a much bigger clone is one base away. CDR3: CAWSTACEQYF. The CDR3 region has the DNA TGTGCCTGGAGTACAGCCTGCGAGCAGTACTTC. This chain connects TRBV30 to TRBJ2-7; no clear D. Per the germline V gene, CDR1 is GTSNPN and CDR2 is SVGIG (reference sequence). V lost 2 bases, J lost 6 bases, and 8 bases lay in between. This CDR3 has 11 amino acids.

This chain uses TRBV5-1 with TRBJ2-1; 10 bases fit TRBD2. Losses at the gene ends were 1 base for V and 9 bases for J; bases not matched to a gene: 4. The CDR3 spans 14 residues. Germline loops: CDR1 SGHRS, CDR2 YFSETQ. CDR3 in amino acids: CASSLNSGGTEQFF. CDR3 DNA: TGCGCCAGCAGCTTGAATAGCGGGGGGACTGAGCAGTTCTTC.

This clonotype has at least ten counts. V is TRBV14 and J is TRBJ1-3; D gene unclear. The CDR3 is 17 residues long. V was shortened by 1 base and J by 0 bases, with 13 bases between the two germline ends. Germline-derived CDR1 and CDR2 are SGHDN and FVKESK. CDR3 sequence: CASSQGWLTHSGNTIYF. In DNA, the CDR3 is TGTGCCAGCAGCCAAGGGTGGCTCACACACTCTGGAAACACCATATATTTT.

This clonotype was observed many times. The chain joins TRBV6-1 to TRBJ1-2, with a tentative D call TRBD1 (6 bases). The V gene's germline CDR1 is MNHNS and CDR2 SASEGT. This CDR3 has 14 residues. V lost 6 bases and J lost 5, with 16 bases in between. The CDR3 sequence is CASSQPGTSYGYTF. The CDR3 region has the DNA TGTGCCAGCAGCCAACCCGGGACATCTTATGGCTACACCTTC.

This chain connects TRBV7-2 to TRBJ2-3, with TRBD1 matching over 9 bases. The CDR3 covers 16 residues. From germline, CDR1 is SGHTA and CDR2 FQGNSA. The V and J ends lost 7 bases and 7 bases, in that order; junction bases with no gene match: 15. The CDR3, as DNA: TGTGCCAGCACCCATTACCGGGACAGGGTCTTAAATACGCAGTATTTT. As protein: CASTHYRDRVLNTQYF.

This clonotype was picked up a small number of times. Here the CDR3 DNA reads TGCGCCAGCAGCCAAGATCGCTGGGGGAGGGACACTGAAGCTTTCTTT. This codes for CASSQDRWGRDTEAFF. The chain uses TRBV4-1 and TRBJ1-1; TRBD1 might be the D (5 bases). CDR3 length: 16 residues. In germline, CDR1 is MGHRA, CDR2 YSYEKL. Trimming took 0 bases from V and 3 from J, leaving 14 bases between them.

V is TRBV11-3 and J is TRBJ2-5; D is perhaps TRBD1 (6 bases). In germline, CDR1 is SGHNT, CDR2 YENEEA. The V gene lost 1 base and the J gene lost 6 bases, with 15 bases spanning the gap. The CDR3 has 15 amino acids. This CDR3 reads CASSLGQAAVKTQYF. The CDR3 DNA sequence: TGTGCCAGCAGCTTAGGACAGGCCGCGGTGAAGACCCAGTACTTC.

CDR3 nucleotide sequence: TGTGCCAGCAGTTTCTCGGGGGTGGGTAACTATGGCTACACCTTC. It is translated as CASSFSGVGNYGYTF. The chain joins TRBV12-3 or TRBV12-4 to TRBJ1-2, with TRBD1 as a possible D gene (5 bases). The CDR3 has 15 amino acids. The V end lost 3 bases, the J end lost 1 base, and 12 bases lay between the germline ends.

This clonotype was detected ten times or more. V gene TRBV7-9 combines with J gene TRBJ2-3; 14 bases match TRBD2. The germline V gene encodes CDR1 SEHNR and CDR2 FQNEAQ (reference sequence). The CDR3 is 16 residues long. Losses at the gene ends were 6 bases for V and 6 bases for J; bases not matched to a gene: 8. The CDR3 nucleotides are TGTGCCAGCAGTCCCGGGGGACTAGCGGGAGCGGATACGCAGTATTTT. It encodes CASSPGGLAGADTQYF.

This clonotype has at least ten counts. The chain combines TRBV7-8 with TRBJ2-1; no clear D gene. Germline assignment: CDR1 SGHVS and CDR2 FQNEAQ. Trimming removed 2 bases at V and 7 bases at J, with 6 bases between. The CDR3 extends over 12 amino acids. Here the CDR3 reads CASSLWQNEQFF. CDR3 bases: TGTGCCAGCAGCTTATGGCAAAATGAGCAGTTCTTC.

This clonotype was seen ten or more times. The chain carries TRBV20-1 and TRBJ2-1; TRBD2 matches at 14 bases. V gave up 7 bases and J gave up 8 bases; unmatched junction bases: 7. The CDR3 has 14 amino acids. Germline lookup yields CDR1 DFQATT and CDR2 SNEGSKA (reference sequence). CDR3 in amino acids: CSVPGLAGADEQFF. CDR3 DNA sequence: TGCAGTGTTCCGGGACTAGCGGGAGCGGATGAGCAGTTCTTC.

This clonotype occurred a few times. The junction departs from germline at one end; a sequencing error may be responsible. The rearrangement joins TRBV24-1 to TRBJ2-1, with 10 bases aligning to TRBD2. Germline-derived CDR1 and CDR2 are KGHDR and SFDVKD. CDR3 size: 14 residues. The CDR3 DNA is TGTGTCACCAACAGCGGGAGGGGATACAATGAGCAGTTCTTC. Protein sequence: CVTNSGRGYNEQFF.

As concerns this clonotype: Since a much larger clone is just one base distant, this may be a read error. The rearrangement joins TRBV7-9 to TRBJ2-7; TRBD2 matches 7 bases. Germline assignment: CDR1 SEHNR and CDR2 FQNEAQ (reference sequence). The CDR3 spans 17 residues. The CDR3 coding sequence is TGTGCCGGCAGCTTAGACCCTAGCGGAGGAAGATCCTACGAGCAGTACTTC. This codes for CAGSLDPSGGRSYEQYF.

This clonotype was seen ten or more times. This sequence joins TRBV20-1 and TRBJ1-1; 7 bases are shared with TRBD1. CDR1 and CDR2 from the germline V gene are DFQATT and SNEGSKA (reference sequence). The CDR3 is 18 amino acids. With 1 base clipped from V and 1 base from J, the junction kept 15 bases outside the gene matches. The CDR3 here is CSARVKWGPYRGNTEAFF. In DNA form, the CDR3 reads TGCAGTGCTAGAGTCAAATGGGGCCCGTACAGGGGGAACACTGAAGCTTTCTTT.